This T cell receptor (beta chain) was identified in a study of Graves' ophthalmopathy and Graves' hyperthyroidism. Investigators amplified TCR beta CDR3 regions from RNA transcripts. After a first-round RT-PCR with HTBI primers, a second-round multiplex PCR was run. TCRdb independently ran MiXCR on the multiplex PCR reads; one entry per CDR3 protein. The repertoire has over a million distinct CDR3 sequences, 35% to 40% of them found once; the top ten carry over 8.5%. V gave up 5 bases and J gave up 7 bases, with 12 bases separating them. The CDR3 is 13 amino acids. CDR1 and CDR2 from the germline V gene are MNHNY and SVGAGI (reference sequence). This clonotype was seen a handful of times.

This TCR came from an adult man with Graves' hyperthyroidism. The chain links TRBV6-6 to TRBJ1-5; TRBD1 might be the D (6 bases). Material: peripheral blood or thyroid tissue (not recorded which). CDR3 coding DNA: TGTGCCAGCAGTGCGCAGGGGAAACAGCCCCAGCATTTT. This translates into CASSAQGKQPQHF.